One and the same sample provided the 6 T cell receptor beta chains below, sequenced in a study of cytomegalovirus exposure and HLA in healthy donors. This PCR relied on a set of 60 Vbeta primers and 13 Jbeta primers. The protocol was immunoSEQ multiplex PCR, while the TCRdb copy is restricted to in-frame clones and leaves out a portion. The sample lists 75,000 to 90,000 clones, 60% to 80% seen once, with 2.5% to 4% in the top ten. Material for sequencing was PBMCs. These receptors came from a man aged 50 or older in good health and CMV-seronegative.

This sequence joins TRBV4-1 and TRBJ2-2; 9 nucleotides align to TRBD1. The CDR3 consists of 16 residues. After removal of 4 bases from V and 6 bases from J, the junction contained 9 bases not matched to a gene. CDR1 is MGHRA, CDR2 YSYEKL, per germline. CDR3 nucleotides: TGCGCCAGCAGCCGAGTCATACAGGGGGCGGCCGGGGAGCTGTTTTTT. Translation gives CASSRVIQGAAGELFF.

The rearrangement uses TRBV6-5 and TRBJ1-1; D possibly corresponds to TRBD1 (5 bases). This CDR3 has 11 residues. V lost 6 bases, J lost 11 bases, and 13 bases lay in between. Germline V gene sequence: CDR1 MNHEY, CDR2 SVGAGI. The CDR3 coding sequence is TGTGCCAGCAGCCCGGGGGGGAGGGCTTTCTTT. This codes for CASSPGGRAFF.

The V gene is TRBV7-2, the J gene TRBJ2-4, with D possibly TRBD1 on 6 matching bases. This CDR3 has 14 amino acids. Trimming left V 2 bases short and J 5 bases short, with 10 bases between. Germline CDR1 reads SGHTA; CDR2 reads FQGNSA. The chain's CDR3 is CASSLSWGQNIQYF. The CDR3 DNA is TGTGCCAGCAGCTTAAGTTGGGGGCAAAACATTCAGTACTTC.

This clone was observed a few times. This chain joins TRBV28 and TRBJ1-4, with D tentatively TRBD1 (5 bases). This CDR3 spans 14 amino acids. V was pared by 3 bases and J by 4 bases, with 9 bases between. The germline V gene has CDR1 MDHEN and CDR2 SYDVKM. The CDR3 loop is CASSFEGVNEKLFF. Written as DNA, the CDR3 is TGTGCCAGCAGTTTTGAAGGGGTTAATGAAAAACTGTTTTTT.

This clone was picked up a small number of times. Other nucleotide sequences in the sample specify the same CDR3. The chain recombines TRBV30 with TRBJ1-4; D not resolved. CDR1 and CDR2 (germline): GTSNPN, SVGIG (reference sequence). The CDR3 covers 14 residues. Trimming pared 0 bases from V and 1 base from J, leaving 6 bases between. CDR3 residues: CAWSVPGTNEKLFF. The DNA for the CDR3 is TGTGCCTGGAGTGTACCGGGAACTAATGAAAAACTGTTTTTT. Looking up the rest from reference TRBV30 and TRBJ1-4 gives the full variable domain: SQTIHQWPATLVQPVGSPLSLECTVEGTSNPNLYWYRQAAGRGLQLLFYSVGIGQISSEVPQNLSASRPQDRQFILSSKKLLLSDSGFYLCAWSVPGTNEKLFFGSGTQLSVL.

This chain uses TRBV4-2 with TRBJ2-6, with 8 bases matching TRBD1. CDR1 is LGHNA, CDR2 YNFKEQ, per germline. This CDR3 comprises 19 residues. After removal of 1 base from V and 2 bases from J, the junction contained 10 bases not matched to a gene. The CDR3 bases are TGTGCCAGCAGCCAAGCGGCGGCCAGGGGGCTGGCTGGGGCCAACGTCCTGACTTTC. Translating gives CASSQAAARGLAGANVLTF.